Shown below are 26 T cell receptor beta chains from a single sample sequenced in a study of early T cells in non-severe SARS-CoV-2 infection. TCRdb independently ran MiXCR on the 5' RACE reads; one entry per CDR3 protein. Of roughly 99,000 distinct CDR3 sequences detected, more than 9.5% appear once; the ten largest clones hold about 8%. Sequencing was carried out using whole blood. These receptors came from an adult who was a healthcare worker with PCR-confirmed SARS-CoV-2 infection or an uninfected control (not recorded which).

This clonotype occurred many times. This chain uses TRBV13 with TRBJ1-2, with D maybe TRBD1 (6 bases). The CDR3 totals 14 residues. Germline V gene sequence: CDR1 PRHDT, CDR2 FYEKMQ (reference sequence). Trimming took off 7 bases at V and 4 bases at J, with 16 bases between the two ends. CDR3 residues: CASKKQGRGYGYTF. The DNA of the CDR3 is TGTGCCAGCAAAAAACAGGGAAGAGGCTATGGCTACACCTTC.

In its sample, this clonotype was seen a few times. V gene TRBV4-3 combines with J gene TRBJ2-1; 7 bases map to TRBD2. V dropped 1 base and J dropped 15; count of bases not matched to a gene: 6. The CDR3 runs to 12 residues. Germline assignment: CDR1 LGHNA and CDR2 YSLEER. The CDR3 DNA is TGCGCCAGCAGCCAAGTGGGGGGGTCGAGGTTCTTC. Residues: CASSQVGGSRFF.

The chain has TRBV19 and TRBJ2-2; D is uncertain. Trimming cost V 5 bases and J 6 bases, with 13 bases left between them. The germline V gene has CDR1 LNHDA and CDR2 SQIVND (reference sequence). This CDR3 has 14 amino acids. CDR3 coding DNA: TGTGCCAGTAGTGCCGAATGGGGTCCCGGGGAGCTGTTTTTT. Its protein is CASSAEWGPGELFF.

This clonotype was counted a few times. The J gene is TRBJ2-5, the V gene TRBV9; D gene unclear. The ends were cut back, 0 bases at V and 1 base at J, with 4 bases in the middle. Germline CDR1 SGDLS, CDR2 YYNGEE. The CDR3 is 13 residues long. CDR3 bases: TGTGCCAGCAGCGTAGCCCCCCAAGAGACCCAGTACTTC. Translation: CASSVAPQETQYF.

Many counts were recorded for this clonotype. V and J are TRBV11-2 and TRBJ2-5, with TRBD1 as a possible D gene (6 bases). The ends were cut back, 4 bases at V and 1 base at J, with 13 bases in the middle. Per the germline V gene, CDR1 is SGHAT and CDR2 is FQNNGV. The CDR3 is 15 amino acids. CDR3 in amino acids: CASSSIPTGQETQYF. The CDR3 DNA reads TGTGCCAGCAGCTCCATTCCGACAGGCCAAGAGACCCAGTACTTC.

This clonotype has ten or more counts. The chain carries TRBV20-1 and TRBJ1-2, with 8 nucleotides matching TRBD1. The CDR3 extends over 15 amino acids. The V gene end was trimmed by 0 bases and the J gene end by 6 bases; junction bases not matched to a gene: 9. Looked up from germline, CDR1 is DFQATT and CDR2 is SNEGSKA (reference sequence). DNA for the CDR3: TGCAGTGCTAGAGATGTAACCAGGGACAGGAATGGCTACACCTTC. It yields the protein CSARDVTRDRNGYTF.

Details on this clonotype: This may stem from a read error, because a much larger clone lies one nucleotide away. The chain employs TRBV28 and TRBJ1-3, with TRBD1 matching 8 bases. J was trimmed by 3 bases and V by 6 bases; bases with no gene match: 10. There are 16 residues in the CDR3. Per the germline V gene, CDR1 is MDHEN and CDR2 is SYDVKM. The CDR3 sequence is CASSHDGQGYGNTIYF. Written as DNA, the CDR3 is TGTGCCAGCAGCCACGACGGACAGGGCTATGGAAACACCATATATTTT.

This clonotype occurred many times. This sequence joins TRBV10-3 and TRBJ1-5, with no clear D. This CDR3 is built from 13 residues. With 3 bases removed from V and 3 bases from J, the gap between germline ends came to 6 bases. Germline loops: CDR1 ENHRY, CDR2 SYGVKD. CDR3 bases: TGTGCCATCAGTGACAGCTACAATCAGCCCCAGCATTTT. Translation: CAISDSYNQPQHF.

This clonotype was detected once. This sequence joins TRBV20-1 and TRBJ2-2; 12 bases match TRBD2. The CDR3 consists of 16 residues. Trimming cost V 6 bases and J 4 bases; bases outside gene matches: 9. Per germline, CDR1 DFQATT and CDR2 SNEGSKA (reference sequence). CDR3 sequence: CSAPGLAGLSTGELFF. CDR3 nucleotides: TGCAGTGCCCCGGGACTAGCGGGTCTGAGCACCGGGGAGCTGTTTTTT.

The chain links TRBV7-2 to TRBJ2-7, with D maybe TRBD1 (6 bases). The CDR3 covers 15 residues. Between the trimmed V and J ends, which lost 5 bases and 2 bases, there was a span of 16 bases. CDR1 and CDR2 (germline): SGHTA, FQGNSA. The CDR3 loop is CASSRPLTGTYEQYF. Here the CDR3 DNA reads TGTGCCAGCAGCCGCCCCTTGACAGGAACCTACGAGCAGTACTTC.

This clonotype was counted many times. The chain combines TRBV12-3 or TRBV12-4 with TRBJ2-7, with 7 bases identical to TRBD1. The ends lost 6 bases at V and 5 bases at J; junction bases unmatched: 10. The CDR3 extends over 14 amino acids. The CDR3 reads CASSRGQVVNEQYF. CDR3 in DNA: TGTGCCAGCAGCCGAGGACAGGTTGTAAACGAGCAGTACTTC.

In its sample, this clonotype was seen many times. The rearrangement joins TRBV20-1 to TRBJ1-5; D possibly corresponds to TRBD1 (5 bases). The ends were cut back, 0 bases at V and 7 bases at J, with 10 bases in the middle. Germline CDR1 and CDR2: DFQATT and SNEGSKA (reference sequence). CDR3 length: 13 amino acids. This CDR3 reads CSARDQGEQPQHF. CDR3 in DNA: TGCAGTGCTAGAGATCAAGGGGAGCAGCCCCAGCATTTT.

Points on this clonotype: A much larger clone differs from this one at a single base, so this may be a read error. V is TRBV9 and J is TRBJ1-2; unclear D gene. The V and J ends lost 4 bases and 2 bases respectively, with 6 bases between them. Germline-derived CDR1 and CDR2 are SGDLS and YYNGEE. The CDR3 spans 12 residues. The DNA of the CDR3 is TGTGCCAGCAGCATCCAAAACTATGGCTACACCTTC. It translates to CASSIQNYGYTF.

This clonotype has a count of ten or more. The chain combines TRBV5-1 with TRBJ2-5, with D possibly TRBD1 on 6 matching bases. Germline CDR1 and CDR2: SGHRS and YFSETQ. The ends were cut back, 7 bases at V and 5 bases at J, with 12 bases in the middle. The CDR3 totals 12 residues. CDR3 amino acids: CASRRGGETQYF. In DNA, the CDR3 is TGCGCCAGCCGCAGGGGTGGCGAGACCCAGTACTTC. Complete variable domain (other parts from reference TRBV5-1 and TRBJ2-5): KAGVTQTPRYLIKTRGQQVTLSCSPISGHRSVSWYQQTPGQGLQFLFEYFSETQRNKGNFPGRFSGRQFSNSRSEMNVSTLELGDSALYLCASRRGGETQYFGPGTRLLVL.

This clonotype was recorded a few times. The chain has TRBV20-1 and TRBJ1-1, with D uncertain. Trimming shortened V by 0 bases and J by 3 bases, and 11 bases separated the two germline ends. The germline V gene has CDR1 DFQATT and CDR2 SNEGSKA (reference sequence). This CDR3 comprises 14 residues. CDR3 sequence: CSAREVGRDTEAFF. The CDR3 bases are TGCAGTGCTAGAGAAGTAGGACGGGACACTGAAGCTTTCTTT.

V gene TRBV11-2 combines with J gene TRBJ2-5; D gene ambiguous. CDR3 size: 14 residues. Trimming shortened V by 4 bases and J by 4 bases, and 13 bases separated the two germline ends. The V gene's germline CDR1 is SGHAT and CDR2 FQNNGV. CDR3 bases: TGTGCCAGCAGCTCCCGGGTGAACCGAGAGACCCAGTACTTC. Encoded protein: CASSSRVNRETQYF.

The CDR3 nucleotides read TGTGCCAGCAGTCCCCTCGCGGGAACCGAGAATGAAAAACTGTTTTTT. It is translated as CASSPLAGTENEKLFF. V is TRBV28 and J is TRBJ1-4; no clear D. The CDR3 is 16 amino acids. CDR1 MDHEN and CDR2 SYDVKM come from the germline V gene. V lost 5 bases, J lost 5 bases, and 18 bases lay in between.

The chain has TRBV11-2 and TRBJ2-7; a weak D match, TRBD1 (6 bases). Per germline, CDR1 SGHAT and CDR2 FQNNGV. The CDR3 contains 14 residues. Trimming shortened V by 5 bases and J by 2 bases, and 13 bases separated the two germline ends. CDR3 in DNA: TGTGCCAGCAGCCATTCACAGGGACCCTACGAGCAGTACTTC. Its protein is CASSHSQGPYEQYF.

This clonotype occurred many times. The V and J genes are TRBV12-3 or TRBV12-4 and TRBJ2-3; 7 bases are shared with TRBD1. The CDR3 covers 15 residues. The V gene end was trimmed by 5 bases and the J gene end by 0 bases; junction bases not matched to a gene: 5. The CDR3 bases are TGTGCCAGCAGTCAGGGACAGCCTAGCACAGATACGCAGTATTTT. This translates into CASSQGQPSTDTQYF.

This clonotype was seen a few times. The CDR3 coding sequence is TGTGCCATCACTAAAGGGCCTGAATCACCCCTCCACTTT. This encodes CAITKGPESPLHF. The rearrangement links TRBV10-3 to TRBJ1-6; unclear D gene. The CDR3 consists of 13 residues. Trimming shortened V by 7 bases and J by 10 bases, and 14 bases separated the two germline ends. Germline V lookup: CDR1 ENHRY, CDR2 SYGVKD.

The J gene is TRBJ2-3, the V gene TRBV5-6, with unresolved D. Germline CDR1 SGHDT, CDR2 YYEEEE. V lost 1 base and J lost 2, with 8 bases in between. This CDR3 contains 14 residues. CDR3 in amino acids: CASSLYAPTDTQYF. DNA for the CDR3: TGTGCCAGCAGCTTGTATGCGCCCACAGATACGCAGTATTTT.

This clonotype was detected ten times or more. The gene calls are TRBV4-3 and TRBJ1-6; possibly TRBD1 for D (6 bases). Trimming stripped 0 bases from V and 8 bases from J, with 17 bases between. This CDR3 region has 17 residues. Germline lookup yields CDR1 LGHNA and CDR2 YSLEER. CDR3 bases: TGCGCCAGCAGCCAAGATTCGCCGGGGACAAGCCATTCACCCCTCCACTTT. This gives the protein CASSQDSPGTSHSPLHF.

This clonotype was seen a few times. V usage is TRBV29-1 and J usage is TRBJ2-3; a weak D match, TRBD1 (6 bases). This CDR3 has 14 amino acids. Trimming pared 5 bases from V and 1 base from J, leaving 13 bases between. CDR1 is SQVTM, CDR2 ANQGSEA, per germline. The CDR3 DNA sequence: TGCAGCGTTTCTTTCAGGGGAGGCACAGATACGCAGTATTTT. Translation gives CSVSFRGGTDTQYF.

This CDR3 reads CSAEKTSGGGGTQYF. The CDR3 DNA is TGCAGTGCAGAGAAGACTAGCGGAGGCGGGGGTACGCAGTATTTT. The chain has TRBV20-1 and TRBJ2-3; 9 bases fit TRBD2. From germline, CDR1 is DFQATT and CDR2 SNEGSKA (reference sequence). Trimming removed 6 bases from V and 8 bases from J; junction bases left unmatched: 15. This CDR3 is built from 15 residues.

The rearrangement joins TRBV12-3 or TRBV12-4 to TRBJ1-4; D remains ambiguous. CDR3 length: 12 amino acids. Trimming left V 5 bases short and J 7 bases short, with 8 bases between. The CDR3 spells CASSPTPEKLFF. The CDR3 DNA is TGTGCCAGCAGTCCGACCCCTGAAAAACTGTTTTTT.

V is TRBV4-3 and J is TRBJ1-1; no clear D gene. CDR3 size: 15 residues. Germline V lookup: CDR1 LGHNA, CDR2 YSLEER. V lost 0 bases to trimming and J lost 7 bases, with 15 bases between them. CDR3 sequence reads: CASSQDLIGHLEAFF. In nucleotides, the CDR3 is TGCGCCAGCAGCCAAGATCTTATCGGCCACCTTGAAGCTTTCTTT.